This T cell receptor beta chain is drawn from a study of blood T cell repertoires in COVID-19. Study in general: Sites in the United States, Italy and Spain provided acute and convalescent COVID-19 samples. T cells, B-cell-depleted T cells, or PBMCs provided the cDNA or gDNA that served as material.

Original methodology: Reference gene primers were amplified, and this amplification served to estimate nucleated cell counts. TCRdb keeps only in-frame clones here, not all; method: immunoSEQ multiplex PCR. V and J calls plus clone size are reproduced from that table; the DNA served to infer D and trimming. The data contain about 140,000 clones, over 70% of them singletons. The sequence derives from a woman aged 55-69 years with acute or convalescent COVID-19. The sample was peripheral blood.

CDR3 sequence (DNA): TGTGCCTGGACTGCTACGAGGTCCTACGAGCAGTACTTC. Translating it yields CAWTATRSYEQYF. The chain recombines TRBV30 with TRBJ2-7; unclear D gene. The germline V gene has CDR1 GTSNPN and CDR2 SVGIG (reference sequence). The CDR3 is made up of 13 amino acids. Trimming removed 4 bases at V and 1 base at J, with 11 bases between.